The entry below gives a single TCR beta chain sequence along with its context. Germline assignment: CDR1 LNHDA and CDR2 SQIVND (reference sequence). The CDR3 extends over 16 amino acids. Trimming took 0 bases from V and 3 from J, leaving 14 bases between them. The data were obtained in a study of T cell responses to AZD1222 COVID-19 vaccine. Across the study: Recipients boosted at about 4 weeks or about 12 weeks are pooled.

Method: immunoSEQ multiplex PCR; TCRdb's copy keeps in-frame clones and lacks some. Of 150,000 or so clones listed, over 85% were seen once; the top ten hold roughly 5%. The J gene is TRBJ1-2, the V gene TRBV19; no clear D gene. The sequence was obtained from an adult in good health. This material consisted of peripheral blood, taken on day 0 of AZD1222 vaccination. The CDR3 DNA sequence: TGTGCCAGTAGTATAGACAAATCCGTAACCTACTATGGCTACACCTTC. This codes for CASSIDKSVTYYGYTF.